The next 19 T cell receptor beta chains were all read from a single sample in a study of blood T cell repertoires in COVID-19. The repertoire was sequenced with immunoSEQ multiplex PCR; TCRdb's copy has only in-frame clones and lacks some. The table has fewer than 500,000 clones, roughly 89% seen once. The sequenced sample was peripheral blood. Every receptor here comes from a woman aged 25 to 39 with acute or convalescent COVID-19.

The rearrangement uses TRBV6-6 and TRBJ2-3; 9 bases are a match to TRBD1. Germline trimming cut 7 bases from V and 7 bases from J; bases unmatched to any gene: 9. The length of the CDR3 is 14 residues. Germline V gene sequence: CDR1 MNHNY, CDR2 SVGAGI (reference sequence). The DNA for the CDR3 is TGTGCCAGCAAGCGGGACAGGGCGACAAATACGCAGTATTTT. Protein: CASKRDRATNTQYF.

This chain uses TRBV20-1 with TRBJ1-4, with 8 bases aligning to TRBD1. J gave up 12 bases and V 5 bases, and 5 bases lay outside the gene matches. This CDR3 is built from 11 residues. The germline gives CDR1 DFQATT, CDR2 SNEGSKA (reference sequence). The CDR3 is CSAYRGSELFF. The CDR3, as DNA: TGCAGTGCTTACAGGGGGTCGGAACTGTTTTTT.

This sequence joins TRBV12-3 or TRBV12-4 and TRBJ1-2; 9 positions agree with TRBD1. The CDR3 runs to 13 residues. V trimming: 6 bases; J trimming: 5 bases; junction bases outside the gene matches: 4. DNA for the CDR3: TGTGCCAGCAGGCCGGGACAGGGATATGGCTACACCTTC. Translation: CASRPGQGYGYTF.

With regard to this clone: Other DNA sequences of this sample code for an identical CDR3. The rearrangement uses TRBV5-1 and TRBJ2-7; 7 bases align to TRBD2. Trimming took 0 bases from V and 7 from J; bases not matched to a gene: 1. This CDR3 comprises 12 residues. The germline V gene encodes CDR1 SGHRS and CDR2 YFSETQ. CDR3 amino acids: CASSLAGGEQYF. The CDR3 DNA follows: TGCGCCAGCAGCTTGGCCGGGGGGGAGCAGTACTTC.

The rearrangement links TRBV3-1 (or the pseudogene TRBV3-2) to TRBJ1-6; D is unclear. The germline V gene has CDR1 LGHDT and CDR2 YNNKEL (reference sequence). V was trimmed by 6 bases and J by 10 bases, leaving 16 bases between them. This CDR3 contains 14 residues. CDR3 DNA sequence: TGTGCCAGCAGTCCCGGACTGGGTTGGTCACCCCTCCACTTT. Translating it yields CASSPGLGWSPLHF.

A single count supports this clone. The V gene is TRBV30, the J gene TRBJ1-2, with 7 bases matching TRBD1. This CDR3 region has 12 residues. Germline V gene sequence: CDR1 GTSNPN, CDR2 SVGIG (reference sequence). Losses at the gene ends were 0 bases for V and 8 bases for J; bases not matched to a gene: 3. The CDR3 DNA is TGTGCCTGGAGTGTACAGGGGAAAGGCTACACCTTC. Translation gives CAWSVQGKGYTF.

The chain has TRBV25-1 and TRBJ2-3; TRBD2 matches at 8 bases. CDR1 MGHDK and CDR2 SYGVNS come from the germline V gene. The CDR3 sequence is 16 residues long. V lost 5 bases and J lost 5; bases outside the gene matches: 12. Here the CDR3 DNA reads TGTGCCAGCAGTCCCCCCCGGCGGGGGGTAGTAGATACGCAGTATTTT. Translating gives CASSPPRRGVVDTQYF.

This chain connects TRBV3-1 (or the pseudogene TRBV3-2) to TRBJ2-1, with D possibly being TRBD1 (6 bases). Per the germline V gene, CDR1 is LGHDT and CDR2 is YNNKEL (reference sequence). This CDR3 comprises 16 residues. V was cut by 1 base and J by 5 bases, with 15 bases left in between. The CDR3 DNA follows: TGTGCCAGCAGCCAAGCACGGGGTAAGGGGGACAATGAGCAGTTCTTC. It specifies CASSQARGKGDNEQFF.

The chain employs TRBV9 and TRBJ2-7, with TRBD2 identical over 11 bases. The V gene end was trimmed by 0 bases and the J gene end by 2 bases; junction bases not matched to a gene: 7. Germline CDR1 is SGDLS and CDR2 is YYNGEE. This CDR3 has 17 amino acids. CDR3 region: CASSVEGGTSGAYEQYF. The CDR3 coding sequence is TGTGCCAGCAGCGTAGAGGGGGGGACTAGCGGAGCCTACGAGCAGTACTTC.

This chain connects TRBV15 to TRBJ1-3; 7 bases line up with TRBD1. The V gene end was trimmed by 3 bases and the J gene end by 0 bases; junction bases not matched to a gene: 2. This CDR3 is 15 amino acids long. The germline CDR1 and CDR2 sequences are LNHNV and YYDKDF (reference sequence). The CDR3 here is CATSRTGRSGNTIYF. In nucleotides, the CDR3 is TGTGCCACCAGCAGGACAGGGCGCTCTGGAAACACCATATATTTT.

Concerning this clone: This sample also contains other DNA sequences that code for the same CDR3. The chain is built from TRBV28 and TRBJ1-4, with TRBD1 identical over 9 bases. This CDR3 is built from 14 residues. Trimming took 5 bases from V and 5 from J; bases not matched to a gene: 3. The germline V gene encodes CDR1 MDHEN and CDR2 SYDVKM. CDR3 DNA: TGTGCCAGCAGTGGGACAGGGCGCAATGAAAAACTGTTTTTT. Translation: CASSGTGRNEKLFF.

The chain is built from TRBV9 and TRBJ2-7, with a weak D call TRBD2 (7 bases). Trimming removed 3 bases from V and 1 base from J, with 14 bases in between. This CDR3 spans 15 amino acids. Germline V gene sequence: CDR1 SGDLS, CDR2 YYNGEE. The CDR3 DNA reads as TGTGCCAGCAGCGCGGATCGGGGGGCGTCCTACGAGCAGTACTTC. Its protein is CASSADRGASYEQYF.

As regards this clone: The conserved phenylalanine or tryptophan normally closing the CDR3 is absent here, so this likely arose from a read error. It is unclear where the CDR3 begins or ends on the DNA, so no DNA is shown, and the CDR3 is as TCRdb lists it. The J gene is TRBJ1-1, the V gene TRBV30; the tabulated D call, TRBD1, remains unverified against the DNA. The CDR3 adds up to 12 amino acids, both ends counted. Germline assignment: CDR1 GTSNPN and CDR2 SVGIG (reference sequence). The CDR3 loop reads CVWKQGVRKFSL.

CDR3 DNA sequence: TGTGCCAGCGTACAGGGGGACAATGAGCAGTTCTTC. This encodes CASVQGDNEQFF. The chain couples TRBV21-1 to TRBJ2-1; TRBD1, the table's D call, lacks a check against the DNA. TRBV21-1 is tagged as a pseudogene. The CDR3 contains 12 residues.

The chain has TRBV19 and TRBJ1-2; weak D call: TRBD1 (6 bases). The germline gives CDR1 LNHDA, CDR2 SQIVND (reference sequence). The ends were cut back, 7 bases at V and 4 bases at J, with 13 bases in the middle. This CDR3 spans 13 amino acids. CDR3 DNA: TGTGCCAGTACCCCCACAGGGTCCTATGGCTACACCTTC. Translation gives CASTPTGSYGYTF. The complete variable domain, with remaining parts taken from reference TRBV19 and TRBJ1-2, reads DGGITQSPKYLFRKEGQNVTLSCEQNLNHDAMYWYRQDPGQGLRLIYYSQIVNDFQKGDIAEGYSVSREKKESFPLTVTSAQKNPTAFYLCASTPTGSYGYTFGSGTRLTVV.

The chain has TRBV29-1 and TRBJ1-2; weak D call: TRBD1 (6 bases). The V gene's germline CDR1 is SQVTM and CDR2 ANQGSEA. V was shortened by 3 bases and J by 1 base, with 12 bases between the two germline ends. This CDR3 is 14 amino acids long. CDR3 in DNA: TGCAGCGTTGACCTAAGGACAGATAACTATGGCTACACCTTC. Encoded protein: CSVDLRTDNYGYTF.

This clone came up a few times. The chain recombines TRBV5-5 with TRBJ2-3; D is uncertain. Trimming stripped 1 base from V and 0 bases from J, with 6 bases between. The CDR3 contains 14 residues. Germline V CDR1 and CDR2: SGHKS, YYEKEE (reference sequence). CDR3 bases: TGTGCCAGCAGCTTGCTCGTGAGCACAGATACGCAGTATTTT. Translating gives CASSLLVSTDTQYF.

J is TRBJ1-2 and V is TRBV4-2; D unresolved. This CDR3 is built from 13 residues. With 4 bases removed from V and 8 bases from J, the gap between germline ends came to 14 bases. CDR1 is LGHNA and CDR2 is YNFKEQ in the germline V gene. CDR3 sequence: CASSPYGSGGYTF. As DNA, the CDR3 is TGTGCCAGCAGCCCTTACGGGTCTGGAGGCTACACCTTC.

This chain links TRBV11-3 with TRBJ2-5, with D hard to call. V lost 2 bases and J 2 bases, leaving 9 bases between the germline ends. Looked up from germline, CDR1 is SGHNT and CDR2 is YENEEA. This CDR3 has 14 amino acids. The CDR3 DNA is TGTGCCAGCAGCTTAAGTAGACATCAAGAGACCCAGTACTTC. Its translation is CASSLSRHQETQYF.